Included here is one TCR beta chain sequence, with context. Both CD4+ and CD8+ T cells were negatively isolated, and TEMRA cells underwent FACS enrichment. This entry belongs to a study of CD8 T cells in Susac syndrome. With random hexamers, roughly 0.5 to 1 ug RNA was reverse transcribed. TCRdb ran MiXCR on the immunoSEQ multiplex PCR reads and lists one entry per CDR3 protein. Of 200,000 to 250,000 distinct CDR3 sequences listed, 95% were seen once; the top ten hold 0.085% to 0.095%. The TCR comes from a human donor with multiple sclerosis. Input material: CD4+ T cells from PBMCs.

The CDR3 DNA reads TGTGCCAGCAGCCCCGCATTGGGGGGACGCTATGGCTACACCTTC. This translates into CASSPALGGRYGYTF. The V and J genes are TRBV7-9 and TRBJ1-2; D possibly corresponds to TRBD1 (5 bases). Trimming shortened V by 5 bases and J by 4 bases, and 17 bases separated the two germline ends. The CDR3 is 15 residues long. CDR1 SEHNR and CDR2 FQNEAQ come from the germline V gene (reference sequence).